The present TCR beta chain was sequenced within a study of cytomegalovirus exposure and HLA in healthy donors. Whole-study findings and limits: In vitro testing confirmed a few CMV-associated chains as specific for CMV antigens. A later analysis showed TCR association rates differing by HLA locus, peaking at DRB1 and lowest at HLA-C. Prior analysis indicated that the majority of TCR beta V segments exhibited productivity approximately 87% or approximately 30% of the time.

As concerns this clone: What it recognizes is unknown.

Per the germline V gene, CDR1 is SGHRS and CDR2 is YFSETQ. CDR3 length: 16 residues. V was pared by 2 bases and J by 6 bases, with 21 bases between. It was with 60 Vbeta and 13 Jbeta primers that the PCR ran. Produced via immunoSEQ multiplex PCR; TCRdb's table is partial and in-frame only. The sample records over 65,000 clones, about 85% being singletons. The sequenced sample was PBMCs. V usage is TRBV5-1 and J usage is TRBJ2-7; D is possibly TRBD2 (7 bases). This sequence originates from a woman aged 40 to 50 in good health and CMV-seropositive. CDR3 amino acids: CASSFGSRGREGEQYF. The DNA for the CDR3 is TGCGCCAGCAGCTTCGGTTCCAGGGGAAGGGAGGGCGAGCAGTACTTC.